What follows are 15 T cell receptor beta chains derived from one specimen sequenced in a study of CD8+CD57+ T cells in acquired aplastic anemia. Both TCR beta VDJ combination and CDR3 sequence profiling were carried out. Genomic DNA was the template for this profiling. A single record per CDR3 protein comes from TCRdb applying MiXCR to the reads. This table has 150,000 or so distinct CDR3 sequences, under 75% appearing once. The sample taken for sequencing was sorted CD4+, CD8+, or CD8+CD57+ T cells (not recorded which) from PBMCs. The receptors shown here come from a human donor in good health.

About this clonotype: One junction end does not reproduce the germline sequence, and a read error may be involved. This sequence joins TRBV20-1 and TRBJ2-5, with D perhaps TRBD2 (7 bases). The CDR3 has 12 residues. Germline assignment: CDR1 DFQATT and CDR2 SNEGSKA (reference sequence). The CDR3 is CSAAGGPRTQHF. CDR3 sequence (DNA): TGCAGTGCTGCCGGGGGGCCCAGGACCCAGCACTTC.

The rearrangement links TRBV20-1 to TRBJ2-5, with D possibly TRBD2 on 6 matching bases. The CDR3 covers 12 residues. Germline assignment: CDR1 DFQATT and CDR2 SNEGSKA (reference sequence). Between the trimmed V and J ends, which lost 5 bases and 7 bases, there was a span of 14 bases. This CDR3 reads CSAPTSSTTQYF. CDR3 nucleotide sequence: TGCAGTGCTCCGACTAGTTCGACGACCCAGTACTTC.

This chain links TRBV5-1 with TRBJ1-1, with D maybe TRBD1 (5 bases). The CDR3 runs to 14 residues. Germline CDR1 is SGHRS and CDR2 is YFSETQ. Trimming pared 0 bases from V and 8 bases from J, leaving 14 bases between. This chain's CDR3 is CASSLAGTPGEAFF. The CDR3 bases are TGCGCCAGCAGCTTGGCCGGGACGCCTGGGGAAGCTTTCTTT.

V is TRBV24-1 and J is TRBJ2-1; D not certain. The V end lost 4 bases, the J end lost 8 bases, and 26 bases lay between the germline ends. The V gene's germline CDR1 is KGHDR and CDR2 SFDVKD. The CDR3 is 18 amino acids. Written as DNA, the CDR3 is TGTGCCACCAGTGAAACCCTCGGCGGTGCCATGAGGAGCGATGAGCAGTTCTTC. Translating gives CATSETLGGAMRSDEQFF.

The rearrangement links TRBV24-1 to TRBJ2-5, with a tentative D call TRBD1 (6 bases). Trimming pared 0 bases from V and 5 bases from J, leaving 12 bases between. This CDR3 contains 15 residues. CDR1 KGHDR and CDR2 SFDVKD come from the germline V gene. CDR3 coding DNA: TGTGCCACCAGTGATTTGAAATCAGGGGACGAGACCCAGTACTTC. Translation: CATSDLKSGDETQYF.

The genes are TRBV9 and TRBJ2-1, with 9 nucleotides matching TRBD2. CDR3 length: 15 residues. Per the germline V gene, CDR1 is SGDLS and CDR2 is YYNGEE. With V trimmed by 3 bases and J by 2 bases, 3 bases remained unmatched. CDR3 DNA sequence: TGTGCCAGCAGCGCCGGACTAGCGACCTACAATGAGCAGTTCTTC. This sequence encodes CASSAGLATYNEQFF.

V is TRBV3-1 and J is TRBJ2-3, with 9 bases lining up with TRBD2. The CDR3 has 17 amino acids. The germline gives CDR1 LGHDT, CDR2 YNNKEL (reference sequence). J gave up 5 bases and V 2 bases, and 11 bases lay outside the gene matches. CDR3 nucleotides: TGTGCCAGCAGCCAATCTGGCCCTAGCGGGATAATAGATACGCAGTATTTT. It specifies CASSQSGPSGIIDTQYF.

As for this clonotype: One junction end disagrees with the germline gene, perhaps due to a read error. The chain is built from TRBV20-1 and TRBJ2-5; D gene unclear. Germline V gene lookup returns CDR1 DFQATT and CDR2 SNEGSKA (reference sequence). The CDR3 consists of 11 residues. The CDR3 DNA sequence: TGCAGTGCTAGGATACAAGATACCCAGTACTTC. Its protein product is CSARIQDTQYF.

V usage is TRBV9 and J usage is TRBJ2-5; weak D call: TRBD2 (5 bases). From germline, CDR1 is SGDLS and CDR2 YYNGEE. The CDR3 contains 13 residues. Trimming pared 0 bases from V and 5 bases from J, leaving 8 bases between. The CDR3: CASSVGGWETQYF. CDR3 sequence (DNA): TGTGCCAGCAGCGTAGGCGGGTGGGAGACCCAGTACTTC.

A few counts support this clonotype. The J gene is TRBJ2-1, the V gene TRBV24-1, with D perhaps TRBD1 (7 bases). This CDR3 has 15 residues. V shed 6 bases and J shed 4 bases, with 15 bases lying between them. Germline V lookup: CDR1 KGHDR, CDR2 SFDVKD. The CDR3 region is CATSLAGGPYNEQFF. Here the CDR3 DNA reads TGTGCCACCAGTTTGGCAGGGGGGCCTTACAATGAGCAGTTCTTC.

Ten or more counts support this clonotype. The genes are TRBV20-1 and TRBJ2-1, with 11 bases lining up with TRBD2. The germline CDR1 and CDR2 sequences are DFQATT and SNEGSKA (reference sequence). The CDR3 is 14 residues long. J gave up 2 bases and V 7 bases, and 4 bases lay outside the gene matches. CDR3 residues: CSVRLAGPYNEQFF. The CDR3 coding sequence is TGCAGTGTAAGACTAGCGGGACCCTACAATGAGCAGTTCTTC.

The chain couples TRBV12-3 or TRBV12-4 to TRBJ1-1; 7 bases agree with TRBD1. The CDR3 is 14 residues long. Germline trimming cut 5 bases from V and 7 bases from J; bases unmatched to any gene: 10. CDR3 region: CASSPSGGTSEAFF. CDR3 bases: TGTGCCAGCAGTCCATCAGGGGGAACGAGTGAAGCTTTCTTT.

This clonotype turned up a few times. V is TRBV28 and J is TRBJ2-2; D not certain. Germline V gene data show CDR1 as MDHEN and CDR2 as SYDVKM. The CDR3 spans 15 residues. V was shortened by 1 base and J by 1 base, with 7 bases between the two germline ends. CDR3 DNA: TGTGCCAGCAGTTTATACCCAGGGAACACCGGGGAGCTGTTTTTT. Translated: CASSLYPGNTGELFF.

In this sample, this clonotype turned up many times. The rearrangement joins TRBV5-1 to TRBJ2-7; maybe TRBD2 (6 bases). The V gene's germline CDR1 is SGHRS and CDR2 YFSETQ. The V and J ends lost 4 bases and 3 bases respectively, with 11 bases between them. The length of the CDR3 is 13 residues. The CDR3 coding sequence is TGCGCCAGCAGCCGGGGACTCAACTACGAGCAGTACTTC. Translation gives CASSRGLNYEQYF.

V and J are TRBV2 and TRBJ2-5; D remains unclear. The CDR3 contains 12 residues. V shed 4 bases and J shed 1 base, with 4 bases lying between them. Germline assignment: CDR1 SNHLY and CDR2 FYNNEI. CDR3 sequence (DNA): TGTGCCAGCAGTGGACTCCAAGAGACCCAGTACTTC. Its protein is CASSGLQETQYF.